A single T cell receptor beta chain is shown here with its context. This clone appeared a few times. This receptor's antigen is unknown. Base qualities are missing; no much larger clone stands one base away. The sample comes from a study of cytomegalovirus exposure and HLA in healthy donors (dated by TCRdb to 2016 to 2017). For the wider study: According to an earlier analysis of a few hundred of the donors, about 170 million T cells yielded roughly 110 million unique TCR beta sequences and approximately 300 Gb of sequence data. An early release that covered approximately 600 HLA-typed donors contained 250 to 350 gigabases of sequencing data and tens of millions of unique TCR sequences. Among the roughly 410 genotyped donors, around 81% belonged to the genetic ancestry cluster associated with self-reported Caucasian donors. The aim of the study was to test whether cataloging public T cell receptors could identify signatures of past pathogen exposure. Using immunosequencing, the study profiled T cell repertoires from approximately 700 subjects and related those repertoires to cytomegalovirus serostatus. A separate validation cohort of 100 to 150 different subjects was used in addition to the approximately 700-subject first cohort. To predict cytomegalovirus infection status, the study combined high-throughput TCR immunosequencing, statistical association of individual TCRs with disease status, and machine learning. In a later analysis, previously published TCR beta repertoires from about 640 donors were re-analyzed and high-resolution HLA genotyping was added so that TCR occurrence patterns could be studied. In the later analysis, no new phenotypic data were used to find candidate immune exposures; instead, reliance was placed on TCR beta sequences and their occurrence across donors. In an earlier analysis of roughly 600 of the donors, high-throughput TCR beta sequencing was used to judge whether each TCR beta V gene segment behaved as functional or pseudogenic. Donor age, sex, ethnicity and CMV serostatus were compiled alongside the repertoire data. In a later genetic analysis, genome-wide SNP genotypes for about 55% of the roughly 670 donors were used, and that subset was treated as a discovery cohort. All discovery cohort repertoires had been generated on a single sequencing platform. Class I and class II HLA loci were covered by the typing at four-digit resolution. Typing coverage differed by locus: A, B, C, DRB1 and DQB1 were typed in roughly 620-640 donors, DQA1 in around 500, DPA1 in around 600, and DPB1 in approximately 450. Roughly 5 DR-DQ haplotypes were handled as single units for association and clustering, since linkage in the cohort was strong. Among approximately 370 genotyped donors of the cohort, an average of roughly 230,000 unique TCR beta nucleotide sequences was sequenced per donor, of which about 19% were non-productive.

What the authors observed across the whole study: In a later genetic analysis, fewer N-insertions in productive TCRs were reported among donors in an Asian-associated ancestry cluster than the approximately 630-donor mean. The classifier was reported to diagnose cytomegalovirus status with high specificity and sensitivity in both the original cohort and the validation cohort. In an earlier analysis of around 500 of the donors, most TCR beta V segments appeared in productive rearrangements about 87% or about 30% of the time, broadly matching IMGT annotations. For the cohort, immune exposure information was limited to CMV serostatus. A further reported finding was that TCR beta sequences accurately predicted the HLA-A and HLA-B alleles for most subjects in the first cohort. Assigning TCR associations to individual alleles was difficult when HLA alleles, especially DR and DQ, strongly co-occurred. A later analysis found that TCR association rates varied across HLA loci, with DRB1 alleles showing the most associated TCRs and HLA-C alleles the fewest. In vitro tests confirmed that a few of the cytomegalovirus-associated TCR beta chains recognize cytomegalovirus antigens. Across donors, most TCR sequences were observed very rarely, whereas some public TCRs were present in many individuals. An association between a missense DCLRE1C variant and V-gene and J-gene trimming of TCR beta chains was found in a later genetic analysis and replicated in an independent cohort. Most CMV-associated TCR beta chains appeared to be HLA-restricted in a later analysis, and the HLA associations seemed to be driven largely by CMV exposure. Correlated functional status among segregating V segments might be attributable to linkage disequilibrium, but an unknown experimental factor could not be ruled out. In a later analysis, several top co-occurrence clusters were reported to appear linked to parvovirus B19, influenza, CMV and Epstein-Barr virus. In a later analysis, HLA-associated TCR beta chains showed more clonal expansion and lower generation probabilities than non-associated chains that were equally common. Because some donors lacked HLA typing at each locus, the association tests relied only on the typed subset. Because counts were too low, some 17 rarely observed V segments, including chromosome 9 orphons, were left out of the earlier analysis of about 620 of the donors. Sequencing depth was assumed to be roughly uniform across donors in the presence/absence analyses, though that assumption may not hold. The authors suggested that the approach could potentially be extended to other disease states and immunological phenotypes. In this cohort, only TCR beta chains were sequenced, and detectable features were limited by the absence of alpha or paired-chain data. A total of 164 TCR beta chains were listed by the study as associated with cytomegalovirus. A later analysis associated 16,951 TCR beta sequences with specific HLA alleles at a false discovery rate of 0.05. A cluster of highly shared sequence variants was judged likely to represent a technical artifact of the sequencing pipeline.

The cohort consisted of fewer than 700 healthy bone marrow donors. At the time of sampling, all cohort members were nominally healthy, though unrecorded immune exposures were likely present. The donor was CMV seronegative and belonged to the group of 380 or so seronegative cohort members. Each donor provided a peripheral blood sample, and peripheral blood mononuclear cells were used for TCR beta sequencing. The Qiagen DNeasy Blood Extraction Kit was used to extract genomic DNA from the blood cell samples. Preparation of the library involved the immunoSEQ multiplex PCR assay. The multiplex PCR relied on a mix of 60 forward primers for TCR Vbeta segments and 13 reverse primers for TCR Jbeta segments. The CDR3 region of rearranged TCR beta genes was amplified from genomic DNA by a multiplex PCR assay. Amplified TCR beta libraries were sequenced as 87-base-pair reads on the Illumina HiSeq System. The source study handled its data this way. A later analysis tallied 70 million to 100 million unique TCR beta chains across the 610 or so repertoires, and some 12 million of those chains were shared by two or more donors. To remove PCR and sequencing errors, raw reads were error-corrected and collapsed into unique sequences using a nearest-neighbor algorithm that merged closely related sequences. V, D and J gene segments were assigned by aligning CDR3 sequences to IMGT reference sequences. For a sequence to be retained, a match of at least six nucleotides to both a V gene segment and a J gene segment was required. A rearrangement was called productive if the CDR3 had no stop codons and remained in frame with V and J, and every other rearrangement was called non-productive. CDR3 was defined by IMGT convention, running from the second conserved V-encoded cysteine to the conserved J-encoded phenylalanine. Sequences without an unambiguous match to a single V gene segment were excluded from the earlier analysis of 500 to 700 of the donors. An earlier analysis of a few hundred of the donors classified V segments as functional when productive rearrangements were above 56.7% and as segregating when the standard deviation between donors was above 5%. A statistical classification framework was developed to diagnose cytomegalovirus status using the catalog of TCR beta chain sequences. V and J gene assignment, in a later analysis, came from comparing TCR nucleotide sequences with IMGT/GENE-DB human TR gene sequences. The TCRdist pipeline was used in a later analysis to assign CDR3 sequences and most-parsimonious VDJ recombination scenarios. A later analysis defined each TCR beta chain by its CDR3 amino acid sequence plus V-gene family, and excluded reads lacking a unique V-gene family. As a way to deal with suspected cross-contamination and a sequencing artifact, a later analysis dropped roughly 600 nucleotide sequences that were highly shared and had low generation probability. In a later analysis, a clonal expansion index for each public chain was calculated from normalized within-repertoire ranks of inferred template counts. In a later analysis, generation probabilities were computed with a VDJ recombination model fitted to out-of-frame rearrangements, and the resulting probabilities were checked against IGoR. Hypergeometric tests were used in a later analysis to score TCR-TCR, TCR-HLA and TCR-CMV co-occurrence, with a repertoire-size bias correction applied to the TCR pairs. In a later analysis, false discovery rates were estimated by permuting HLA or CMV assignments 20 times. In a later analysis, co-occurring TCRs were grouped using DBSCAN, and TCRdist sequence similarity was added for clustering within HLA-allele-positive subsets. For co-occurrence clustering, repertoires with fewer than 30,000 or more than 120,000 public chains were excluded, along with 5 or 6 repertoires with anomalous nucleotide sharing. The table comes from immuneACCESS by way of TCRdb, which keeps in-frame sequences with V and J called. Part of the clones is missing from these tables; in studies checked, under half for an unresolved V gene and the rest for unknown reasons. For V, J and clone size, that table is used; D and trimming come from the DNA. The sample data list tens of thousands of clones, and 70% to 80% of these were observed just once. 6.3% of the sample is taken by the ten largest.

The sequence was obtained from a man in his forties or fifties in good health and CMV-seronegative. Material for sequencing was PBMCs.

CDR3 region: CASSIQQGVKAEAFF. The bases read TGTGCCAGCAGTATCCAACAGGGGGTCAAGGCTGAAGCTTTCTTT. The chain is assembled from TRBV6-5 and TRBJ1-1, with 8 bases matching TRBD1. The germline V gene supplies CDR1 MNHEY and CDR2 SVGAGI. Including cysteine and phenylalanine, the CDR3 has 15 amino acids. The kept DNA is CDR3 alone, 45 bases in frame from the first base. Trimmed from V: 5 bases; trimmed from J: 6 bases; junction bases lacking a gene match: 11.